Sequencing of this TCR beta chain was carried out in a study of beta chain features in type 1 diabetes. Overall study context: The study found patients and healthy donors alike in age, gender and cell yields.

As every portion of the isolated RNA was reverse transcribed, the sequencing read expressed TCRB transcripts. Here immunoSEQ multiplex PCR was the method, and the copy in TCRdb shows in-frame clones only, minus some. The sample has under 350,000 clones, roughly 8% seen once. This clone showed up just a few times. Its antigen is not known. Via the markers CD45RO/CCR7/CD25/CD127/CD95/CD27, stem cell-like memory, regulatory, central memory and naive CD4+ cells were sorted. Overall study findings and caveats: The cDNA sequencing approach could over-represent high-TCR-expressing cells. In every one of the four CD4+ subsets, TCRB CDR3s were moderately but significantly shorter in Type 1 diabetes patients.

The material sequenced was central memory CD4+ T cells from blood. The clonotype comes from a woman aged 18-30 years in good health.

The CDR3 region is CASSFLQLAGQGLFGQYF. For the CDR3, the DNA is TGTGCCAGCAGCTTCTTGCAACTTGCTGGGCAGGGGTTATTTGGGCAGTACTTC. The rearrangement uses TRBV7-4 and TRBJ2-7; perhaps TRBD1 as D (6 bases). Germline CDR1 SGHVT, CDR2 SQSDAQ. The CDR3 is made up of 18 amino acids. Trimming stripped 3 bases from V and 9 bases from J, with 30 bases between.